This T cell receptor beta chain was identified in a study of cytomegalovirus exposure and HLA in healthy donors. General study findings and limits: TCR beta chains numbering more than 150 were designated cytomegalovirus-associated.

This clone was seen a few times. What it binds is not known. The PCR had 60 Vbeta and 13 Jbeta primers. TCRdb's table, derived via immunoSEQ multiplex PCR, lists solely in-frame clones and lacks some. Among over 80,000 clones, nearly 80% were seen once, and the ten largest hold 6%. Specimen: PBMCs. The source is a female donor in good health and CMV-seronegative.

The CDR3 here is CASRRDIEAFF. DNA of the CDR3: TGTGCCAGCAGACGGGACATCGAAGCTTTCTTT. This chain connects TRBV6-6 to TRBJ1-1, with D perhaps matching TRBD1 (6 bases). Germline V CDR1 and CDR2: MNHNY, SVGAGI (reference sequence). The CDR3 loop spans 11 amino acids. The germline V and J ends were trimmed by 6 bases and 8 bases, with 10 bases remaining between them.